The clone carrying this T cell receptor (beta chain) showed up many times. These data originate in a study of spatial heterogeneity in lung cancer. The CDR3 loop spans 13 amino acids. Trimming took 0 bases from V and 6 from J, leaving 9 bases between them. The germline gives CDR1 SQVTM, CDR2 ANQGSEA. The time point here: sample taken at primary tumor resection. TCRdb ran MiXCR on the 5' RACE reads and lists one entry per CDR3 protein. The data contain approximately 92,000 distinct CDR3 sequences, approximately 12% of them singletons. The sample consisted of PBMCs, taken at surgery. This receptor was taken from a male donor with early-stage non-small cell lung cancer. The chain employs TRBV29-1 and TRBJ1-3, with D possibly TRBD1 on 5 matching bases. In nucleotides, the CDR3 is TGCAGCGTTGAAGAAGGGGAAACAAACACCATATATTTT. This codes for CSVEEGETNTIYF.